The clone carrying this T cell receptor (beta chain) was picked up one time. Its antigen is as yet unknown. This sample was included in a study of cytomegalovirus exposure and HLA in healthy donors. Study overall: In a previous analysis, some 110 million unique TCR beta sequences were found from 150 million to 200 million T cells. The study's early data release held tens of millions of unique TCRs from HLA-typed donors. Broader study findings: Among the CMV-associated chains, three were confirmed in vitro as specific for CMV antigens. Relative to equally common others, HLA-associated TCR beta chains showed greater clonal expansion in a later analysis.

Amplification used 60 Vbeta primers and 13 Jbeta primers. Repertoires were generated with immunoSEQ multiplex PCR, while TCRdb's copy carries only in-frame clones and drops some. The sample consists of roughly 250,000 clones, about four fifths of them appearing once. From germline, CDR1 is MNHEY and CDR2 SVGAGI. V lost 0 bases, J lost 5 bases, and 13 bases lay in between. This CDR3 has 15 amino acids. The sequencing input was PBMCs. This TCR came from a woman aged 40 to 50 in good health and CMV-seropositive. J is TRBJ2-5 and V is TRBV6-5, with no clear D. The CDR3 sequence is CASSYSLHTQETQYF. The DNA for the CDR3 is TGTGCCAGCAGTTACTCTTTGCACACGCAGGAGACCCAGTACTTC.